This TCR beta chain was documented in a study of T cells in tuberculosis. The protocol was immunoSEQ multiplex PCR, while the TCRdb copy is restricted to in-frame clones and leaves out a portion. The data show approximately 88,000 clones, approximately 91% seen once. Sorting used thawed, overnight-rested PBMC stained with anti-CD3, a viability dye and GMM-loaded CD1B tetramer. The lipid loaded on the CD1B tetramers was C32 glucose monomycolate from Rhodococcus equi. This CDR3 region has 14 residues. Trimming left V 6 bases short and J 1 base short, with 10 bases between. Germline V gene data show CDR1 as MNHEY and CDR2 as SMNVEV (reference sequence).

This chain connects TRBV27 to TRBJ2-1; D possibly corresponds to TRBD2 (5 bases). The TCR sequence derives from an adult woman with latent tuberculosis. The sample was CD1b-GMM tetramer-negative cells sorted from PBMCs. CDR3 coding DNA: TGTGCCAGCAGCGTGTCGGGATCCTACAATGAGCAGTTCTTC. This encodes CASSVSGSYNEQFF.